Each of the 25 T cell receptor beta chains below was sequenced from the same sample in a study of graft-versus-host responses after intestinal transplantation. Clones were sequenced by immunoSEQ multiplex PCR, and TCRdb holds only the in-frame ones, with some missing. The sample gives about 15,000 clones, just under 75% of which show up once; roughly 3% is in the top ten. Intraepithelial plus lamina propria lymphocytes were released by processing graft tissue. The material sequenced was ileum tissue, taken 14 days after transplant. Every receptor here comes from a human patient who received an intestinal transplant, so some T cells may come from the graft donor.

This chain connects TRBV6-1 to TRBJ1-5; TRBD1 agrees at 9 bases. The CDR3 is 14 amino acids. V dropped 6 bases and J dropped 5; count of bases not matched to a gene: 5. In germline, CDR1 is MNHNS, CDR2 SASEGT. CDR3 bases: TGTGCCAGCAGCGGGACAGGGATCGATCAGCCCCAGCATTTT. It yields the protein CASSGTGIDQPQHF.

This clone was seen a single time. The chain links TRBV5-1 to TRBJ1-1, with D unclear. The CDR3 sequence is 13 residues long. From germline, CDR1 is SGHRS and CDR2 YFSETQ. The V end was cut by 5 bases, the J end by 0 bases, with 8 bases between. The CDR3 region has the DNA TGCGCCAGCAGTCAAACGCTGAACACTGAAGCTTTCTTT. As protein: CASSQTLNTEAFF.

The genes are TRBV10-2 and TRBJ2-3; D is unresolved. The CDR3 runs to 15 residues. The V end lost 2 bases, the J end lost 4 bases, and 13 bases lay between the germline ends. Germline loops: CDR1 WSHSY, CDR2 SAAADI. The CDR3 loop is CASSELVRRADTQYF. In nucleotides, the CDR3 is TGCGCCAGCAGTGAGCTGGTACGGCGTGCAGATACGCAGTATTTT.

The chain employs TRBV9 and TRBJ2-1; either TRBD1 or TRBD2 may fit D (5 bases each). Germline V gene data show CDR1 as SGDLS and CDR2 as YYNGEE. Trimming shortened V by 6 bases and J by 7 bases, and 17 bases separated the two germline ends. The CDR3 sequence is 14 residues long. CDR3 bases: TGTGCCAGCACAGCTGGGGGAGCATGGAATGAGCAGTTCTTC. Encoded protein: CASTAGGAWNEQFF. Together with reference TRBV9 and TRBJ2-1, the CDR3 gives the full variable domain: DSGVTQTPKHLITATGQRVTLRCSPRSGDLSVYWYQQSLDQGLQFLIQYYNGEERAKGNILERFSAQQFPDLHSELNLSSLELGDSALYFCASTAGGAWNEQFFGPGTRLTVL.

The chain is built from TRBV5-1 and TRBJ2-3; TRBD1 aligns across 10 bases. Germline CDR1 is SGHRS and CDR2 is YFSETQ. The CDR3 runs 16 residues. The trim removed 4 bases at V and 3 bases at J, leaving 8 bases unmatched. The CDR3 nucleotides read TGCGCCAGCAGCCGGCGGACGGGACAGGGGACAGATACGCAGTATTTT. Translated, it gives CASSRRTGQGTDTQYF.

V and J are TRBV28 and TRBJ2-1, with 7 bases that match TRBD2. Germline CDR1 MDHEN, CDR2 SYDVKM. Losses at the gene ends were 2 bases for V and 3 bases for J; bases not matched to a gene: 10. CDR3 length: 17 amino acids. CDR3 protein: CASSLSSAGVFYNEQFF. The CDR3 bases are TGTGCCAGCAGTTTAAGTTCGGCGGGAGTGTTCTACAATGAGCAGTTCTTC. Supplemented by reference TRBV28 and TRBJ2-1, the full variable domain reads DVKVTQSSRYLVKRTGEKVFLECVQDMDHENMFWYRQDPGLGLRLIYFSYDVKMKEKGDIPEGYSVSREKKERFSLILESASTNQTSMYLCASSLSSAGVFYNEQFFGPGTRLTVL.

This chain links TRBV10-1 with TRBJ2-1; 10 bases map to TRBD2. CDR1 is WNHNN, CDR2 SYGVQD, per germline (reference sequence). The CDR3 runs 14 residues. Germline trimming cut 2 bases from V and 9 bases from J; bases unmatched to any gene: 4. The CDR3 is CASSESGRASEQFF. CDR3 coding DNA: TGCGCCAGCAGTGAGAGCGGGAGGGCCAGTGAGCAGTTCTTC.

This clone is a singleton in its sample. J is TRBJ1-1 and V is TRBV9; no definite D call. Per the germline V gene, CDR1 is SGDLS and CDR2 is YYNGEE. The V gene lost 0 bases and the J gene lost 1 base, with 4 bases spanning the gap. The CDR3 consists of 13 residues. CDR3 in DNA: TGTGCCAGCAGCGTAGGCTCGAACACTGAAGCTTTCTTT. It encodes CASSVGSNTEAFF.

A word on this clone: Other DNA sequences of this sample code for an identical CDR3. This chain joins TRBV27 and TRBJ1-5; no clear D. Looked up from germline, CDR1 is MNHEY and CDR2 is SMNVEV (reference sequence). The CDR3 has 14 amino acids. Between the trimmed V and J ends, which lost 3 bases and 2 bases, there was a span of 8 bases. The CDR3 sequence: CASSLNRGNQPQHF. CDR3 coding DNA: TGTGCCAGCAGTTTGAACCGGGGCAATCAGCCCCAGCATTTT.

This clone appeared once. The V gene is TRBV7-3, the J gene TRBJ2-1; 10 bases are shared with TRBD2. This CDR3 contains 15 residues. V lost 2 bases to trimming and J lost 8 bases; unmatched junction nucleotides: 6. Germline V gene sequence: CDR1 SGHTA, CDR2 FQGTGA. CDR3 nucleotides: TGTGCCAGCAGCTTATCATCTAGCGGGAGTGATGAGCAGTTCTTC. Protein product: CASSLSSSGSDEQFF.

The table lists this clone with a count of one. The rearrangement links TRBV6-5 to TRBJ1-3; 7 positions match TRBD1. Germline V CDR1 and CDR2: MNHEY, SVGAGI. The CDR3 covers 14 residues. The trim removed 7 bases at V and 0 bases at J, leaving 3 bases unmatched. The DNA for the CDR3 is TGTGCCAGCAAACAGGGGTTCTCTGGAAACACCATATATTTT. This gives the protein CASKQGFSGNTIYF.

This chain links TRBV5-4 with TRBJ1-3; D remains ambiguous. Per germline, CDR1 SGHNT and CDR2 YYREEE (reference sequence). This CDR3 is 14 amino acids long. Trimming shortened V by 4 bases and J by 2 bases, and 10 bases separated the two germline ends. In DNA, the CDR3 is TGTGCCAGCAGCCTATGGCCAACTGGAAACACCATATATTTT. This codes for CASSLWPTGNTIYF.

The chain carries TRBV10-3 and TRBJ2-7; D not resolved. Germline V gene sequence: CDR1 ENHRY, CDR2 SYGVKD. The CDR3 has 16 residues. The ends were cut back, 0 bases at V and 0 bases at J, with 12 bases in the middle. The CDR3 bases are TGTGCCATCAGTGAGTCGGGCAGTGCCCTCTCCTACGAGCAGTACTTC. This codes for CAISESGSALSYEQYF.

V gene TRBV6-1 combines with J gene TRBJ1-1; maybe TRBD1 (5 bases). The CDR3 is 11 residues long. V was clipped by 5 bases and J by 9 bases, with 10 bases between them. CDR1 MNHNS and CDR2 SASEGT come from the germline V gene. The CDR3 is CASSQWGKAFF. In DNA form, the CDR3 reads TGTGCCAGCAGTCAGTGGGGGAAAGCTTTCTTT.

The chain is built from TRBV5-4 and TRBJ2-7, with 7 bases lining up with TRBD2. The CDR3 is made up of 14 amino acids. V lost 0 bases, J lost 7 bases, and 7 bases stayed unmatched. The V gene's germline CDR1 is SGHNT and CDR2 YYREEE (reference sequence). CDR3 nucleotides: TGTGCCAGCAGCTTGGTGGCGGGAGCTAGAGAGCAGTACTTC. Its translation: CASSLVAGAREQYF. Filled out from reference TRBV5-4 and TRBJ2-7, the complete variable domain reads ETGVTQSPTHLIKTRGQQVTLRCSSQSGHNTVSWYQQALGQGPQFIFQYYREEENGRGNFPPRFSGLQFPNYSSELNVNALELDDSALYLCASSLVAGAREQYFGPGTRLTVT.

The rearrangement links TRBV6-5 to TRBJ2-2, with D unclear. This CDR3 spans 15 amino acids. With 0 bases removed from V and 2 bases from J, the gap between germline ends came to 7 bases. Germline assignment: CDR1 MNHEY and CDR2 SVGAGI. The CDR3 bases are TGTGCCAGCAGTTACTCGAGGCACAACACCGGGGAGCTGTTTTTT. Its protein product is CASSYSRHNTGELFF.

V gene TRBV30 combines with J gene TRBJ1-2; D remains unclear. Trimming took off 2 bases at V and 8 bases at J, with 9 bases between the two ends. This CDR3 has 11 residues. Germline assignment: CDR1 GTSNPN and CDR2 SVGIG (reference sequence). CDR3 protein: CAWSPRVGYTF. CDR3 DNA: TGTGCCTGGAGTCCCCGGGTGGGCTACACCTTC. Variable domain in full (rest from reference TRBV30 and TRBJ1-2): SQTIHQWPATLVQPVGSPLSLECTVEGTSNPNLYWYRQAAGRGLQLLFYSVGIGQISSEVPQNLSASRPQDRQFILSSKKLLLSDSGFYLCAWSPRVGYTFGSGTRLTVV.

V is TRBV6-5 and J is TRBJ1-2; D may be TRBD1 (6 bases). V lost 2 bases and J 1 base, leaving 11 bases between the germline ends. From germline, CDR1 is MNHEY and CDR2 SVGAGI. The CDR3 has 15 residues. CDR3 residues: CASSYPDSLNYGYTF. The CDR3 DNA reads as TGTGCCAGCAGTTACCCGGACAGCCTTAACTATGGCTACACCTTC.

The chain links TRBV1 to TRBJ2-7; the table gives TRBD2 as D, unverified against the DNA. TRBV1 is annotated as a pseudogene. This CDR3 comprises 16 residues. DNA for the CDR3: TGCACCAGCAGCCATCCTAGCGGTCCAAAACGGGACGAGCAGTACTTC. Amino acid sequence: CTSSHPSGPKRDEQYF.

This chain uses TRBV2 with TRBJ1-2; possible D gene TRBD1, 5 bases. Between the trimmed V and J ends, which lost 7 bases and 4 bases, there was a span of 19 bases. The CDR3 has 15 residues. From germline, CDR1 is SNHLY and CDR2 FYNNEI. CDR3 sequence (DNA): TGTGCCAGCACAGGGAGTATAAAGCCCTCCTATGGCTACACCTTC. Encoded protein: CASTGSIKPSYGYTF.

The rearrangement joins TRBV2 to TRBJ2-7; D unclear. CDR3 size: 14 residues. Per the germline V gene, CDR1 is SNHLY and CDR2 is FYNNEI. Trimming stripped 1 base from V and 2 bases from J, with 9 bases between. The CDR3 is CASSEVDSAYEQYF. CDR3 DNA: TGTGCCAGCAGTGAAGTGGATTCCGCCTACGAGCAGTACTTC. Full variable domain (missing parts from reference TRBV2 and TRBJ2-7): EPEVTQTPSHQVTQMGQEVILRCVPISNHLYFYWYRQILGQKVEFLVSFYNNEISEKSEIFDDQFSVERPDGSNFTLKIRSTKLEDSAMYFCASSEVDSAYEQYFGPGTRLTVT.

The chain has TRBV14 and TRBJ1-1; D remains unclear. Germline CDR1 is SGHDN and CDR2 is FVKESK. Deletions cut 4 bases from V and 1 base from J, with 7 bases between. This CDR3 region has 13 residues. The CDR3 region is CASSRQSNTEAFF. CDR3 DNA: TGTGCCAGCAGCCGGCAGTCGAACACTGAAGCTTTCTTT.

V usage is TRBV19 and J usage is TRBJ1-1; the D is unclear. This CDR3 is built from 15 residues. Trimming left V 4 bases short and J 4 bases short, with 16 bases between. In germline, CDR1 is LNHDA, CDR2 SQIVND (reference sequence). In DNA, the CDR3 is TGTGCCAGTAGTACTCCCCGGGGAGGGAGCACTGAAGCTTTCTTT. Protein product: CASSTPRGGSTEAFF.

V is TRBV6-1 and J is TRBJ1-3; D is uncertain. CDR3 length: 15 amino acids. V gave up 0 bases and J gave up 0 bases, with 6 bases separating them. CDR1 and CDR2 from the germline V gene are MNHNS and SASEGT. CDR3 nucleotide sequence: TGTGCCAGCAGTGAAGCGGCGGTCTCTGGAAACACCATATATTTT. Its translation: CASSEAAVSGNTIYF.

The rearrangement links TRBV7-9 to TRBJ2-6; D may be TRBD1 (6 bases). Germline assignment: CDR1 SEHNR and CDR2 FQNEAQ (reference sequence). V shed 2 bases and J shed 1 base, with 15 bases lying between them. This CDR3 is 18 amino acids long. Here the CDR3 DNA reads TGTGCCAGCAGCTTAAGGGACAATTTCCTTTCTGGGGCCAACGTCCTGACTTTC. Protein: CASSLRDNFLSGANVLTF.